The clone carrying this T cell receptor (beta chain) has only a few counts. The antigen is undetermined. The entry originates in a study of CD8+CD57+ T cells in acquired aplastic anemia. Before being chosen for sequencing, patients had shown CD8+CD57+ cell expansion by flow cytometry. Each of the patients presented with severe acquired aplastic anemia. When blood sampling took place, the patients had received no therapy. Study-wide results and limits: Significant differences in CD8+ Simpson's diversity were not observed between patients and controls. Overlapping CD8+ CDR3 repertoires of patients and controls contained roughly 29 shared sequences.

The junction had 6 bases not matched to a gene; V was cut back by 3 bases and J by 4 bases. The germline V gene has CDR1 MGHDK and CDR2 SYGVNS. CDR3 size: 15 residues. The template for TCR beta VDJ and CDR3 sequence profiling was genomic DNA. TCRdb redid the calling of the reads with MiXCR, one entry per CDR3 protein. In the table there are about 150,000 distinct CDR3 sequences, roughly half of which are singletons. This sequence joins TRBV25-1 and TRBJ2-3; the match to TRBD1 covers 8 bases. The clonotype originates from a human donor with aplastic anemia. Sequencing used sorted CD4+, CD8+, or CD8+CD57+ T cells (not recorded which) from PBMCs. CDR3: CASSDSDRGADTQYF. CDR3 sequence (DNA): TGTGCCAGCAGTGACTCTGACAGGGGTGCAGATACGCAGTATTTT.